This T cell receptor (beta chain) was recorded in a study of blood T cell repertoires in COVID-19 (dated by TCRdb to 2020 to 2021). About the full investigation: Collaborator samples came from the United States, Italy and Spain and covered acute and convalescent phases of COVID-19. The prospective study material was composed of cDNA or gDNA derived from T cells, B-cell-depleted T cells, or PBMCs. Deeply sampled blood TCRbeta repertoires from subjects exposed to, actively infected with, or recovered from COVID-19 were included in the dataset. The repertoires were made available in a free public database intended to serve as a resource for research on the immune response to SARS-CoV-2. Samples came from the ongoing ImmuneRACE study (first 160 participants) plus 1,254 subjects from 6 global collaborators. Sample metadata almost always included a de-identified subject ID, COVID-19 status, age in years and sex. Where available, HLA class I and class II types were taken from metadata supplied by the sample provider and were not determined by assay-based typing.

This clone has a single count. The clone's antigen remains unknown. No per-base quality is available; no much larger clone lies one base away. Results the study describes overall, beyond this receptor: How much clinical and demographic metadata was included differed by source and by participant, and the metadata was provided uncurated.

Cut back by 5 bases and 1 base, the V and J ends lie 8 bases apart. The germline V gene (reference sequence) provides CDR1 SSHAT and CDR2 FNYEAQ. The CDR3 measures 13 amino acids from cysteine to phenylalanine. The DNA shown is the 39-base CDR3, in frame from base 1. TCRbeta CDR3 regions were amplified from genomic DNA by means of the immunoSEQ Assay, a bias-controlled multiplex PCR. The original pipeline was this. Nucleated cell counts per sample were estimated from amplification of reference gene primers within the assay. Sequence reads were collapsed and filtered to measure the absolute abundance of every unique TCRbeta CDR3 rearrangement. Productive Simpson clonality was computed per sample as the square root of Simpson's diversity index over productive rearrangements. Held by TCRdb, this immuneACCESS table contains in-frame sequences only and omits some clones. Under half of the omission traces to an unresolved V gene where checked; the cause of the rest is unknown. For V, J and clone size, that table is used; D and trimming come from the DNA. This sample lists a few hundred thousand clones; around 90% were detected once. Around 3% of the sample is in the top ten clones.

Collaborating institutions collected whole blood in K2EDTA tubes following their own protocols. For TCRbeta analysis, collaborators shipped samples as frozen whole blood, isolated PBMCs, or DNA extracted from either of those sample types. The chain is made from TRBV7-7 and TRBJ1-1; no D gene is confidently identified. The sample consisted of peripheral blood. This clonotype originated in a man in his late teens or twenties with active or convalescent COVID-19. The sequence in DNA is TGTGCCAGCAGCCTCGAGAAGAACACTGAAGCTTTCTTT. This sequence encodes CASSLEKNTEAFF.